This record concerns one T cell receptor (beta chain) sequence. The germline gene is not matched at one end of the junction; a read error may be the cause. The sample originates from a study of beta chain features in type 1 diabetes. The CDR3 sequence is 13 residues long. Per the germline V gene, CDR1 is SSHAT and CDR2 is FNYEAQ (reference sequence). The sequenced template was cDNA made from the entire isolated RNA. Here immunoSEQ multiplex PCR was the method, and the copy in TCRdb shows in-frame clones only, minus some. The sample shows hundreds of thousands of clones, 30% of them seen only once. Sequencing used naive CD4+ T cells from blood. This clonotype was obtained from a man aged 18-30 years in good health. The chain couples TRBV7-7 to TRBJ2-5; tentative D call: TRBD1 (5 bases). The CDR3 reads CASSSGFQETQYF. CDR3 nucleotides: TGTGCTAGCAGCTCAGGGTTCCAAGAGACCCAGTACTTC.